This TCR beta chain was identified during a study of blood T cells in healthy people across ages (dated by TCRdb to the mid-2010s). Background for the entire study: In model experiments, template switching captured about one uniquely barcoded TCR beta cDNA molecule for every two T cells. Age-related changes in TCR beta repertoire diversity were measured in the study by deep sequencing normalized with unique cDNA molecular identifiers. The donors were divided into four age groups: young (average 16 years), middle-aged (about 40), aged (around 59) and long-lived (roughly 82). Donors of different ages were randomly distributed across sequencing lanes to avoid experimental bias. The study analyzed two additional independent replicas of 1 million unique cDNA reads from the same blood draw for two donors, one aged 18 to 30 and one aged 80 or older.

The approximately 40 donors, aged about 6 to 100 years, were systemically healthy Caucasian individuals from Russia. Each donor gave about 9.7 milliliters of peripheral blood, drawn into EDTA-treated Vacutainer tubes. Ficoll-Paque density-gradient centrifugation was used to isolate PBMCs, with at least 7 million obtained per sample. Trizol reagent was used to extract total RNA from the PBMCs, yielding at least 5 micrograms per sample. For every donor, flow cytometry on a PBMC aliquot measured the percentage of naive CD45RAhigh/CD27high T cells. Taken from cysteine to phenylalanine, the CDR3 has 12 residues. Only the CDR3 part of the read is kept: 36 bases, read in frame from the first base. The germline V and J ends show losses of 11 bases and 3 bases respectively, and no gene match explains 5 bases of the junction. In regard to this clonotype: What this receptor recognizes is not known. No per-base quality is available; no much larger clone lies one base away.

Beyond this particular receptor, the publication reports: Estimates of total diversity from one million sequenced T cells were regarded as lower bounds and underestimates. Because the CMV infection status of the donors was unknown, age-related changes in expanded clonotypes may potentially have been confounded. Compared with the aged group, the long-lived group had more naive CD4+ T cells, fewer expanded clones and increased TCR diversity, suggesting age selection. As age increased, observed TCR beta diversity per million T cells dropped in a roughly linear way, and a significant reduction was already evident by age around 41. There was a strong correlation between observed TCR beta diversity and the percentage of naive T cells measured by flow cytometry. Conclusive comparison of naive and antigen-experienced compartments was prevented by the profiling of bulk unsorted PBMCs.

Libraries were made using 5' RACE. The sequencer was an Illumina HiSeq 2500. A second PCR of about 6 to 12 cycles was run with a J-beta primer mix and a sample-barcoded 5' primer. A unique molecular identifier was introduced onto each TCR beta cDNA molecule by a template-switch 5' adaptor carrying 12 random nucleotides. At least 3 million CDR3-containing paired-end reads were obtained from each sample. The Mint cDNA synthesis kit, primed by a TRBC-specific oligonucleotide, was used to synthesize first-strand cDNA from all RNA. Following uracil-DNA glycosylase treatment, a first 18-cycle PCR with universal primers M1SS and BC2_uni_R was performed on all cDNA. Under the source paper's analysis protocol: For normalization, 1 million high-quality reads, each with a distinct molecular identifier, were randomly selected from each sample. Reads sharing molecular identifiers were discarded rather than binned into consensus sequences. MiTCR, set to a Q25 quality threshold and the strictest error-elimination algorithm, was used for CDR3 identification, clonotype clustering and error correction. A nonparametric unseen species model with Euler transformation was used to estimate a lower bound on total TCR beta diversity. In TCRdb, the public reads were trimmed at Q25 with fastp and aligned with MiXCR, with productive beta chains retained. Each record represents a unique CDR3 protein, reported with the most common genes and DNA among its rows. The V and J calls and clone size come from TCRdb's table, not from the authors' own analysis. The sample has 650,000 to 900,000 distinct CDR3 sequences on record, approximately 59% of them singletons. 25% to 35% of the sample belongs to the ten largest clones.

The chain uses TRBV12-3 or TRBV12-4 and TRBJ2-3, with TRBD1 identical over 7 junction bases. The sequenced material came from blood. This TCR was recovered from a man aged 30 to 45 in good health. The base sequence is TGTGCCGGCAACAGGGGAACAGATACGCAGTATTTT. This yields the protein CAGNRGTDTQYF.